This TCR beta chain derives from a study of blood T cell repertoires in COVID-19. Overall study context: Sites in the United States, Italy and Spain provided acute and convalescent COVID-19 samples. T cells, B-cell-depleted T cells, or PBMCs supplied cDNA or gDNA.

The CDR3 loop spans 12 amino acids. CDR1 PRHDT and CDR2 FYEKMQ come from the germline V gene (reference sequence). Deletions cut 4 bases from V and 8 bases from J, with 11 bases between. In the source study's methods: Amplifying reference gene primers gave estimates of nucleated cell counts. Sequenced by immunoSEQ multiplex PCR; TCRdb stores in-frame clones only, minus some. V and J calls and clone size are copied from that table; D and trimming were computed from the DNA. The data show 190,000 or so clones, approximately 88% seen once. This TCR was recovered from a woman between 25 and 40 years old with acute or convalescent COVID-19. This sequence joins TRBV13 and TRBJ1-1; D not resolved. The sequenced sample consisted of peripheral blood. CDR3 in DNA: TGTGCCAGCAGCTCATTAGTTGTGGAAGCTTTCTTT. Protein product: CASSSLVVEAFF.